The rows below give T cell receptor beta chains drawn from one sample of a study of CD8+CD57+ T cells in acquired aplastic anemia. TCRdb passed the reads through MiXCR, listing each CDR3 protein once. This sample has about 110,000 distinct CDR3 sequences, with 51% found just once. What was sequenced was sorted CD4+, CD8+, or CD8+CD57+ T cells (not recorded which) from PBMCs. The receptor set was obtained from a human donor in good health, serving as a control. CDR3s include the opening cysteine and the closing phenylalanine or tryptophan. D genes are given only for firm matches. Clone size is given for some rows only: seen once, a few or many times, or a class if the clone is expanded.

CASSFGLTGVGDEQFF TGCGCCAGCAGCTTTGGGCTAACAGGGGTGGGCGATGAGCAGTTCTTC TRBV5-1 few TRBD1 TRBJ2-1
CASSGGRGGYEQYF TGTGCCAGCAGTGGGGGTAGGGGGGGCTACGAGCAGTACTTC TRBV25-1 NA NA TRBJ2-7
CASRTGSGYTF TGTGCCAGCAGGACAGGGAGCGGCTACACCTTC TRBV27 many TRBD1 TRBJ1-2
CAIREANTELNYGCTF TGTGCCATCCGTGAGGCGAATACAGAGTTAAACTATGGCTGCACCTTC TRBV10-3 NA NA TRBJ1-2
CASSLAGGASNEKLFF TGTGCCAGCAGCTTAGCTGGGGGCGCGTCTAATGAAAAACTGTTTTTT TRBV7-2 NA NA TRBJ1-4
CASTARQGTNEKLFF TGTGCCAGCACCGCTCGGCAGGGGACTAATGAAAAACTGTTTTTT TRBV5-4 many NA TRBJ1-4
CASSLAGGGRGIKNEQYF TGTGCCAGCAGCTTGGCCGGGGGGGGCAGGGGGATCAAAAACGAGCAGTACTTC TRBV25-1 NA NA TRBJ2-7
CGGAGRRDEQYF TGTGGCGGGGCGGGGCGCCGGGACGAGCAGTACTTC TRBV2 NA NA TRBJ2-7
CATSDLRTANQPQHF TGTGCCACCAGTGACCTACGGACAGCCAATCAGCCCCAGCATTTT TRBV24-1 NA NA TRBJ1-5
CASSLSPGPGGLEQYF TGTGCCAGCAGTTTATCCCCTGGGCCAGGGGGGCTCGAGCAGTACTTC TRBV25-1 many NA TRBJ2-7
CATSRGGGLSYNEQFF TGTGCCACCAGCAGAGGAGGGGGTCTCTCCTACAATGAGCAGTTCTTC TRBV15 NA NA TRBJ2-1
CASSESLDYGYTF TGTGCCAGCAGTGAAAGTCTGGACTATGGCTACACCTTC TRBV2 NA NA TRBJ1-2
CASSLRLGSGGNGYTF TGTGCCAGCAGCCTGCGCTTGGGCAGCGGAGGGAATGGCTACACCTTC TRBV11-1 NA NA TRBJ1-2
CASKTGASTDTQYF TGTGCCAGCAAGACGGGAGCAAGCACAGATACGCAGTATTTT TRBV6-1 NA NA TRBJ2-3
CASSFYLAGGPNEQFF TGTGCCAGCAGCTTCTACCTAGCGGGAGGGCCCAATGAGCAGTTCTTC TRBV7-8 NA TRBD2 TRBJ2-1